The T cell receptor beta chain described here comes from a study of cytomegalovirus exposure and HLA in healthy donors. The study's findings and limits: Generally TCR sequences proved uncommon, though certain public TCRs appeared in numerous donors.

The V gene's germline CDR1 is MNHEY and CDR2 SMNVEV (reference sequence). The CDR3 has 14 amino acids. V lost 6 bases to trimming and J lost 0 bases, with 12 bases between them. In the case of this clone: What it binds is unknown.

Generated by immunoSEQ multiplex PCR, the TCRdb table keeps only in-frame clones and is missing some. The sample consists of about 350,000 clones, around 90% of them appearing once. Specimen: PBMCs. The clonotype was recovered from a woman younger than 45 in good health and CMV-seropositive. The gene calls are TRBV27 and TRBJ2-7, with D perhaps given as TRBD1 or TRBD2 (5 bases each). This chain's CDR3 is CASREAGSSYEQYF. The CDR3, as DNA: TGTGCCAGCAGAGAAGCAGGGAGCTCCTACGAGCAGTACTTC.